These 30 T cell receptor beta chains came from one sample sequenced in a study of cytomegalovirus exposure and HLA in healthy donors. Measured with immunoSEQ multiplex PCR; TCRdb has only the in-frame clones, and not every one. The data show some 67,000 clones, about 94% seen once. What was sequenced was PBMCs. These receptors all come from a woman aged 18-29 years in good health and CMV-seronegative.

The chain joins TRBV27 to TRBJ1-2; tentative D call: TRBD1 (5 bases). V lost 6 bases and J lost 8, with 10 bases in between. The germline CDR1 and CDR2 sequences are MNHEY and SMNVEV (reference sequence). This CDR3 is built from 11 residues. The CDR3 sequence: CASSGGDGYTF. For the CDR3, the DNA is TGTGCCAGCAGCGGGGGGGACGGCTACACCTTC.

This chain uses TRBV13 with TRBJ2-7, with 7 nucleotides matching TRBD2. With V trimmed by 2 bases and J by 2 bases, 12 bases remained unmatched. Germline CDR1 is PRHDT and CDR2 is FYEKMQ (reference sequence). The CDR3 length is 17 residues. CDR3 amino acids: CASSLLPISGDAYEQYF. CDR3 nucleotide sequence: TGTGCCAGCAGCTTATTGCCGATCAGCGGGGACGCCTACGAGCAGTACTTC.

The chain combines TRBV19 with TRBJ2-1; TRBD2 matches 12 bases. CDR3 length equals 15 residues. V lost 5 bases, J lost 7 bases, and 6 bases stayed unmatched. Germline V gene lookup returns CDR1 LNHDA and CDR2 SQIVND (reference sequence). CDR3 DNA sequence: TGTGCCAGTAGTTTCGGGACTAGCGGGCCTAATGAGCAGTTCTTC. It translates to CASSFGTSGPNEQFF.

The gene calls are TRBV18 and TRBJ2-5; the D gene is possibly TRBD1 (6 bases). Germline lookup yields CDR1 KGHSH and CDR2 LQKENI. CDR3 length: 16 residues. V lost 2 bases to trimming and J lost 0 bases, with 13 bases between them. The CDR3 loop is CASSPGSGTNQETQYF. In DNA form, the CDR3 reads TGTGCCAGCTCACCAGGGAGTGGGACAAACCAAGAGACCCAGTACTTC.

The chain is built from TRBV19 and TRBJ1-5; 8 nucleotides line up with TRBD1. Trimming cost V 5 bases and J 1 base; bases outside gene matches: 1. Germline CDR1 LNHDA, CDR2 SQIVND (reference sequence). The length of the CDR3 is 14 residues. The DNA for the CDR3 is TGTGCCAGTAGTCGGGACAGGAGCAATCAGCCCCAGCATTTT. As protein: CASSRDRSNQPQHF.

In DNA, the CDR3 is TGCGCCAGCACCACGGGACTAGGTGGTGAGCAGTTCTTC. The encoded protein is CASTTGLGGEQFF. This rearrangement joins TRBV10-2 to TRBJ2-1, with 8 positions matching TRBD2. The CDR3 contains 13 residues. V was clipped by 7 bases and J by 9 bases; unmatched bases: 8. Germline values: CDR1 WSHSY, CDR2 SAAADI.

The gene calls are TRBV2 and TRBJ2-3; a possible D gene is TRBD1 (6 bases). Trimming stripped 6 bases from V and 2 bases from J, with 21 bases between. The CDR3 spans 17 residues. CDR1 SNHLY and CDR2 FYNNEI come from the germline V gene. Written as DNA, the CDR3 is TGTGCCAGCAGCGAAACCACAACGAGGGGACACACAGATACGCAGTATTTT. Protein product: CASSETTTRGHTDTQYF.

V and J are TRBV6-6 and TRBJ1-1; 8 bases match TRBD1. This CDR3 contains 14 residues. Germline lookup yields CDR1 MNHNY and CDR2 SVGAGI (reference sequence). V lost 2 bases and J lost 4; bases outside the gene matches: 3. CDR3 sequence (DNA): TGTGCCAGCAGTTACCAGGACAGGGTCACTGAAGCTTTCTTT. Translation: CASSYQDRVTEAFF.

The chain joins TRBV5-4 to TRBJ2-5, with D maybe TRBD1 (5 bases). Looked up from germline, CDR1 is SGHNT and CDR2 is YYREEE (reference sequence). Trimming removed 4 bases at V and 1 base at J, with 11 bases between. The CDR3 totals 14 residues. The CDR3 reads CASSKDSLQETQYF. The CDR3 coding sequence is TGTGCCAGCAGCAAAGACAGCCTCCAAGAGACCCAGTACTTC.

The rearrangement uses TRBV29-1 and TRBJ2-1, with TRBD2 matching over 11 bases. CDR3 length: 15 residues. The V segment lost 7 bases and the J segment 2 bases; nucleotides outside the gene matches: 7. CDR1 and CDR2 (germline): SQVTM, ANQGSEA. The CDR3 region is CSGITSGRTYNEQFF. The CDR3 region has the DNA TGCAGCGGTATAACTAGCGGGAGAACCTACAATGAGCAGTTCTTC.

The rearrangement links TRBV30 to TRBJ1-2, with D perhaps TRBD1 (6 bases). Germline CDR1 is GTSNPN and CDR2 is SVGIG (reference sequence). V lost 1 base, J lost 2 bases, and 8 bases lay in between. The CDR3 has 13 amino acids. In DNA, the CDR3 is TGTGCCTGGAGTGGGACAGCAAACTATGGCTACACCTTC. Residues: CAWSGTANYGYTF. The whole variable domain, remainder taken from reference TRBV30 and TRBJ1-2, is SQTIHQWPATLVQPVGSPLSLECTVEGTSNPNLYWYRQAAGRGLQLLFYSVGIGQISSEVPQNLSASRPQDRQFILSSKKLLLSDSGFYLCAWSGTANYGYTFGSGTRLTVV.

The rearrangement joins TRBV13 to TRBJ2-1; 9 nucleotides match TRBD2. CDR1 PRHDT and CDR2 FYEKMQ come from the germline V gene (reference sequence). Trimming cost V 6 bases and J 8 bases; bases outside gene matches: 11. This CDR3 is built from 15 residues. In DNA, the CDR3 is TGTGCCAGCAGAGAAGGGACTAGCCTGGGGGATGAGCAGTTCTTC. Its protein product is CASREGTSLGDEQFF.

The chain employs TRBV5-1 and TRBJ1-1, with D perhaps matching TRBD1 (6 bases). From germline, CDR1 is SGHRS and CDR2 YFSETQ. This CDR3 has 15 residues. With 0 bases removed from V and 2 bases from J, the gap between germline ends came to 11 bases. Here the CDR3 reads CASSLEDSLNTEAFF. The CDR3 bases are TGCGCCAGCAGCTTGGAGGACAGCCTCAACACTGAAGCTTTCTTT.

The rearrangement joins TRBV4-2 to TRBJ2-1, with TRBD2 identical over 7 bases. Trimming took 1 base from V and 3 from J; bases not matched to a gene: 12. The germline gives CDR1 LGHNA, CDR2 YNFKEQ. This CDR3 comprises 18 residues. The CDR3 DNA reads TGTGCCAGCAGCCAAGCTGGTATCTCGCGGGGGTTCTACAATGAGCAGTTCTTC. Translated: CASSQAGISRGFYNEQFF.

The rearrangement links TRBV4-1 to TRBJ2-3, with a weak D call TRBD2 (7 bases). The germline gives CDR1 MGHRA, CDR2 YSYEKL. V gave up 3 bases and J gave up 6 bases, with 28 bases separating them. The CDR3 extends over 19 amino acids. The DNA of the CDR3 is TGCGCCAGCAGCCAGTCTCGGGGGGCCGAGCGGCCCATAAAGGATACGCAGTATTTT. Protein product: CASSQSRGAERPIKDTQYF.

The chain couples TRBV5-4 to TRBJ2-3; D not certain. Germline CDR1 reads SGHNT; CDR2 reads YYREEE (reference sequence). There are 13 residues in the CDR3. V lost 4 bases and J lost 0, with 6 bases in between. The CDR3 reads CASSHYSTDTQYF. CDR3 DNA: TGTGCCAGCAGCCACTATAGCACAGATACGCAGTATTTT.

J is TRBJ2-1 and V is TRBV7-9, with a weak D call TRBD1 (6 bases). V lost 2 bases and J lost 3, with 17 bases in between. CDR1 and CDR2 (germline): SEHNR, FQNEAQ (reference sequence). This CDR3 is built from 17 residues. The CDR3: CASSLFRNRAGYNEQFF. Written as DNA, the CDR3 is TGTGCCAGCAGCTTATTCCGGAACAGGGCCGGCTACAATGAGCAGTTCTTC.

This chain links TRBV18 with TRBJ2-3; tentatively, D is TRBD2 (6 bases). Germline V gene data show CDR1 as KGHSH and CDR2 as LQKENI. V shed 7 bases and J shed 1 base, with 9 bases lying between them. The CDR3 is 13 amino acids. For the CDR3, the DNA is TGTGCCAGCTTCGTAGCGGGCACAGATACGCAGTATTTT. Protein: CASFVAGTDTQYF.

This clone was counted between two and nine times. The gene calls are TRBV14 and TRBJ1-3; D call uncertain. The CDR3 covers 15 residues. In germline, CDR1 is SGHDN, CDR2 FVKESK. V gave up 5 bases and J gave up 0 bases, with 11 bases separating them. CDR3: CASSSGARSGNTIYF. As DNA, the CDR3 is TGTGCCAGCAGCTCGGGAGCCCGCTCTGGAAACACCATATATTTT.

This chain joins TRBV27 and TRBJ2-1; D possibly corresponds to TRBD2 (6 bases). Germline V gene data show CDR1 as MNHEY and CDR2 as SMNVEV (reference sequence). The V end was cut by 2 bases, the J end by 3 bases, with 14 bases between. The CDR3 loop spans 16 amino acids. The CDR3 spells CASSLGGTALYNEQFF. The CDR3 DNA follows: TGTGCCAGCAGTTTAGGGGGGACGGCCCTCTACAATGAGCAGTTCTTC.

This chain links TRBV19 with TRBJ2-3; tentative D call: TRBD1 (6 bases). Germline V gives CDR1 LNHDA, CDR2 SQIVND (reference sequence). The V and J ends lost 4 bases and 5 bases respectively, with 16 bases between them. The CDR3 extends over 15 amino acids. CDR3 sequence reads: CASSTGTHTIDTQYF. CDR3 DNA sequence: TGTGCCAGTAGTACCGGGACACACACGATAGATACGCAGTATTTT.

There are a few counts of this clone. This chain connects TRBV19 to TRBJ2-1, with 7 bases identical to TRBD1. CDR3 size: 14 residues. V shed 7 bases, J shed 2 bases, and the junction held 5 bases outside the gene matches. The germline V gene encodes CDR1 LNHDA and CDR2 SQIVND (reference sequence). The CDR3 bases are TGTGCCAGTACCACCGGGACAGCCTACAATGAGCAGTTCTTC. This encodes CASTTGTAYNEQFF. The full variable domain, in which reference TRBV19 and TRBJ2-1 provide the parts outside the CDR3, is DGGITQSPKYLFRKEGQNVTLSCEQNLNHDAMYWYRQDPGQGLRLIYYSQIVNDFQKGDIAEGYSVSREKKESFPLTVTSAQKNPTAFYLCASTTGTAYNEQFFGPGTRLTVL.

The chain employs TRBV7-3 and TRBJ2-7; TRBD2 aligns across 9 bases. The CDR3 sequence is 17 residues long. CDR1 and CDR2 (germline): SGHTA, FQGTGA. The junction had 14 bases not matched to a gene; V was cut back by 5 bases and J by 3 bases. CDR3 in amino acids: CASSVGPPLAGNYEQYF. CDR3 nucleotide sequence: TGTGCCAGCAGCGTAGGCCCGCCGCTAGCGGGAAACTACGAGCAGTACTTC.

The chain has TRBV7-6 and TRBJ2-2, with D tentatively TRBD2 (6 bases). V was clipped by 5 bases and J by 5 bases, with 12 bases between them. The CDR3 is 14 amino acids. Germline V gene lookup returns CDR1 SGHVS and CDR2 FNYEAQ. The CDR3 sequence: CASSTGGRTGELFF. CDR3 sequence (DNA): TGTGCCAGCAGCACAGGAGGGCGTACCGGGGAGCTGTTTTTT.

The CDR3 sequence: CASSQGGDPLEEKLFF. The CDR3 nucleotides are TGCGCCAGCAGCCAAGGGGGCGACCCTCTAGAGGAAAAACTGTTTTTT. The V call is TRBV4-1, the J call TRBJ1-4, with a possible D match to TRBD1 (5 bases). V lost 1 base and J lost 8, with 17 bases in between. Germline assignment: CDR1 MGHRA and CDR2 YSYEKL. CDR3 length: 16 amino acids.

This clone was seen a single time. The chain links TRBV11-1 to TRBJ2-6; 8 positions match TRBD1. The V segment lost 2 bases and the J segment 2 bases; nucleotides outside the gene matches: 8. CDR3 length: 18 residues. Germline V gene sequence: CDR1 SGHAT, CDR2 FQDESV (reference sequence). The CDR3 region has the DNA TGTGCCAGCAGCTTACTACAGGGGGACCTAACTGGGGCCAACGTCCTGACTTTC. Amino acids: CASSLLQGDLTGANVLTF.

This clone was counted a few times. This sequence joins TRBV4-3 and TRBJ1-2, with D perhaps TRBD1 (5 bases). The V end was cut by 4 bases, the J end by 2 bases, with 14 bases between. The germline gives CDR1 LGHNA, CDR2 YSLEER. This CDR3 has 15 residues. The CDR3 DNA sequence: TGCGCCAGCAGCCGTCAACGGGGGGAGAACTATGGCTACACCTTC. Protein product: CASSRQRGENYGYTF.

The chain recombines TRBV29-1 with TRBJ2-4; 10 bases are a match to TRBD2. The CDR3 has 13 residues. Losses at the gene ends were 7 bases for V and 4 bases for J; bases not matched to a gene: 4. Germline V CDR1 and CDR2: SQVTM, ANQGSEA. CDR3 nucleotides: TGCAGCGCCGGGACTAGCGCAAAAAACATTCAGTACTTC. It encodes CSAGTSAKNIQYF.

The chain employs TRBV4-3 and TRBJ2-1; 7 bases are shared with TRBD1. CDR3 size: 17 residues. The V segment lost 0 bases and the J segment 10 bases; nucleotides outside the gene matches: 15. Germline CDR1 is LGHNA and CDR2 is YSLEER. The CDR3 DNA sequence: TGCGCCAGCAGCCAAGATTACCGAGACAGGGTAACTCGGGAGCAGTTCTTC. The encoded protein is CASSQDYRDRVTREQFF.

The gene calls are TRBV27 and TRBJ1-2; the D is unclear. Germline CDR1 reads MNHEY; CDR2 reads SMNVEV (reference sequence). The CDR3 consists of 13 residues. V was trimmed by 3 bases and J by 5 bases, leaving 10 bases between them. In DNA form, the CDR3 reads TGTGCCAGCAGTTTTAGCAGTAGTTATGGCTACACCTTC. It yields the protein CASSFSSSYGYTF.